The clone carrying this TCR beta chain has more than one count but fewer than ten. As yet, its antigen is unknown. This sample was included in a study of T cell repertoires in cytomegalovirus infection. For the study at large: CMV infection together with matching HLA type was indicated by public TCR beta signatures.

The V gene's germline CDR1 is MGHRA and CDR2 YSYEKL. The length of the CDR3 is 17 residues. Trimming left V 1 base short and J 0 bases short, with 15 bases between. The study, taken as a whole, reports: Identification of carriers of CMV plus the relevant HLA was performed using cumulative public TCR beta family frequency.

TCRdb called the reads again in MiXCR, with one record for every CDR3 protein. The sample holds 70,000 to 95,000 distinct CDR3 sequences; about 29% are singletons and the top ten take approximately 71%. The J gene is TRBJ1-1, the V gene TRBV4-1, with a tentative D call TRBD1 (6 bases). This TCR came from a human donor in good health (CMV status not recorded). Some clones in this sample may be carry-over from other donors' samples. The sequences come from CD8+ T cells from cultured PBMCs, collected from culture after CMV antigen stimulation. Written as DNA, the CDR3 is TGCGCCAGCAGCCAAGGGCGGAATCAGGGGATGAACACTGAAGCTTTCTTT. Protein: CASSQGRNQGMNTEAFF.